These T cell receptor beta chains were read from a single sample in a study of CD8 T cells in Susac syndrome. MiXCR, run by TCRdb on the immunoSEQ multiplex PCR reads, gives a single entry per CDR3 protein. The table lists some 210,000 distinct CDR3 sequences, roughly 93% of them singletons. Source material: CD4+ T cells from PBMCs. These receptor sequences come from a human donor with Susac syndrome. Each CDR3 is given with its conserved first and last residue. The D gene is left open where the match is weak. Only part of the rows carry a size: once, few, many, or a class if the clone is expanded.

d_call,v_call,j_call,clone_size,cdr3_aa,cdr3_nt
TRBD1,TRBV19,TRBJ1-6,NA,CASSIRGTGGLLSSYNSPLHF,TGTGCCAGTAGTATACGCGGGACAGGGGGCCTTCTGAGCTCCTATAATTCACCCCTCCACTTT
TRBD1,TRBV7-9,TRBJ1-6,NA,CASSLGGGEGSPLHF,TGTGCCAGCAGCCTAGGAGGGGGCGAGGGCTCACCCCTCCACTTT
TRBD1,TRBV29-1,TRBJ1-2,NA,CSVEKDRGQGGYTF,TGCAGCGTTGAAAAGGACAGGGGGCAGGGTGGCTACACCTTC
NA,TRBV20-1,TRBJ1-5,NA,CSTPSGSNQPQHF,TGCAGTACCCCTAGCGGGTCCAATCAGCCCCAGCATTTT
TRBD1,TRBV30,TRBJ1-6,NA,CAWTGDSYSPLHF,TGTGCCTGGACCGGGGACAGTTATTCACCCCTCCACTTT
NA,TRBV6-5,TRBJ2-5,NA,CASSWDTLQETQYF,TGTGCCAGCAGTTGGGACACGCTCCAAGAGACCCAGTACTTC
TRBD2,TRBV5-6,TRBJ2-3,once,CASSRTSGGAWNTQYF,TGTGCCAGCAGCCGTACTAGCGGGGGGGCCTGGAATACGCAGTATTTT
NA,TRBV9,TRBJ1-4,NA,CASSGGGVIEKLFF,TGTGCCAGCAGCGGGGGAGGCGTAATTGAAAAACTGTTTTTT
NA,TRBV5-6,TRBJ2-5,NA,CASSWGTLGQETQYF,TGTGCCAGCAGCTGGGGGACTCTTGGGCAAGAGACCCAGTACTTC
NA,TRBV5-1,TRBJ2-3,NA,CASSLAQGTDTQYF,TGCGCCAGCAGCTTGGCGCAGGGCACAGATACGCAGTATTTT
NA,TRBV27,TRBJ1-6,once,CASSFRDGHNSPLHF,TGTGCCAGCAGTTTCCGGGACGGCCATAATTCACCCCTCCACTTT
NA,TRBV12-3/TRBV12-4,TRBJ2-1,NA,CASRTLTVGDNEQFF,TGTGCCAGCAGGACCCTGACGGTGGGTGACAATGAGCAGTTCTTC
NA,TRBV5-6,TRBJ2-1,NA,CASSLATGRHQQFF,TGTGCCAGCAGCTTGGCCACAGGCCGTCATCAGCAGTTCTTC
NA,TRBV27,TRBJ1-6,NA,CASTLSSDSSYNSPLHF,TGTGCCAGCACCTTATCATCAGACAGCTCCTATAATTCACCCCTCCACTTT
NA,TRBV25-1,TRBJ2-7,NA,CASSGSTEEQYF,TGTGCCAGCAGTGGATCTACGGAAGAGCAGTACTTC
NA,TRBV20-1,TRBJ1-1,NA,CSAATDRDENTEAFF,TGCAGTGCTGCAACGGATCGGGACGAAAACACTGAAGCTTTCTTT
NA,TRBV20-1,TRBJ1-2,NA,CSATGEVDYGYTF,TGCAGTGCCACAGGCGAAGTGGACTATGGCTACACCTTC
NA,TRBV29-1,TRBJ2-2,NA,CSVSRTGELFF,TGCAGCGTTTCTCGCACCGGGGAGCTGTTTTTT
NA,TRBV19,TRBJ2-3,once,CATRQMPDTQYF,TGTGCCACTCGTCAAATGCCGGATACGCAGTATTTT
NA,TRBV30,TRBJ2-2,NA,CAWSPLASFSTGELFF,TGTGCCTGGAGTCCCCTCGCCAGTTTTAGCACCGGGGAGCTGTTTTTT
TRBD1,TRBV20-1,TRBJ1-1,NA,CSAAGQGGTEAFF,TGCAGTGCCGCCGGACAGGGTGGCACTGAAGCTTTCTTT
TRBD1,TRBV20-1,TRBJ2-7,NA,CSASPAGQGTYEQYF,TGCAGTGCTAGCCCCGCGGGACAGGGGACCTACGAGCAGTACTTC
NA,TRBV29-1,TRBJ1-5,once,CSVGRQGQPQHF,TGCAGCGTTGGTAGGCAGGGGCAGCCCCAGCATTTT
NA,TRBV30,TRBJ1-1,NA,CAWSVNVGTTGNTEAFF,TGTGCCTGGAGTGTAAATGTGGGGACGACCGGTAACACTGAAGCTTTCTTT
NA,TRBV28,TRBJ1-1,once,CASIMDGNTEAFF,TGTGCCAGCATTATGGACGGGAACACTGAAGCTTTCTTT
TRBD2,TRBV6-1,TRBJ2-2,NA,CASSEAGTSSGELFF,TGTGCCAGCAGTGAAGCTGGGACTAGTTCCGGGGAGCTGTTTTTT
NA,TRBV6-5,TRBJ1-1,few,CASSRGGGNTEAFF,TGTGCCAGCAGTCGGGGGGGAGGCAACACTGAAGCTTTCTTT
TRBD2,TRBV29-1,TRBJ2-1,NA,CSVEKGGDNEQFF,TGCAGCGTTGAAAAGGGAGGGGACAATGAGCAGTTCTTC
NA,TRBV29-1,TRBJ1-2,NA,CSVVGSGHGYTF,TGCAGCGTTGTCGGGTCCGGGCATGGCTACACCTTC
NA,TRBV30,TRBJ1-1,few,CAWSVLGNTEAFF,TGTGCCTGGAGTGTATTAGGGAACACTGAAGCTTTCTTT
NA,TRBV4-1,TRBJ2-3,once,CASSREGGRGTDTQYF,TGCGCCAGCAGCCGCGAGGGGGGGCGAGGCACAGATACGCAGTATTTT
TRBD2,TRBV29-1,TRBJ2-3,NA,CSGTSGDGTDTQYF,TGCAGCGGGACTAGCGGGGATGGAACAGATACGCAGTATTTT
NA,TRBV3-1,TRBJ1-1,NA,CASSQDNKGGRKAFF,TGTGCCAGCAGCCAAGATAATAAAGGGGGGCGAAAAGCTTTCTTT
TRBD1,TRBV14,TRBJ1-6,NA,CASSHPTGEGSPLHF,TGTGCCAGCAGCCATCCGACAGGGGAAGGTTCACCCCTCCACTTT
TRBD1,TRBV7-9,TRBJ2-5,NA,CASSQTGLASETQYF,TGTGCCAGCAGCCAGACAGGGTTAGCGAGTGAGACCCAGTACTTC
NA,TRBV12-3/TRBV12-4,TRBJ1-5,NA,CASCRTDNQPQHF,TGTGCCAGCTGCCGGACGGACAATCAGCCCCAGCATTTT
NA,TRBV4-2,TRBJ2-1,NA,CASSALGAGGDEQFF,TGTGCCAGCAGCGCCCTCGGGGCGGGTGGGGATGAGCAGTTCTTC
NA,TRBV18,TRBJ2-2,NA,CASSPRGIGELFF,TGTGCCAGCTCACCGCGAGGGATCGGGGAGCTGTTTTTT
NA,TRBV6-6,TRBJ1-2,NA,CASSYWAGHGYTF,TGTGCCAGCAGTTACTGGGCAGGGCATGGCTACACCTTC
TRBD1,TRBV28,TRBJ2-3,NA,CASSRPGQPDTQYF,TGTGCCAGCAGTCGACCGGGACAGCCAGATACGCAGTATTTT
NA,TRBV20-1,TRBJ2-6,NA,CSARWPGSGANVLTF,TGCAGTGCTCGCTGGCCCGGATCTGGGGCCAACGTCCTGACTTTC
TRBD2,TRBV13,TRBJ2-1,NA,CASSPGGDSYNEQFF,TGTGCCAGCAGCCCCGGGGGGGACTCCTACAATGAGCAGTTCTTC
NA,TRBV28,TRBJ2-3,NA,CASSRTVPDTQYF,TGTGCCAGCAGTAGGACAGTTCCAGATACGCAGTATTTT
NA,TRBV20-1,TRBJ2-1,NA,CSVPNEQFF,TGCAGTGTTCCCAATGAGCAGTTCTTC
NA,TRBV6-5,TRBJ2-1,NA,CASTGRDPRWF,TGTGCCAGCACCGGACGGGACCCTCGGTGGTTC
NA,TRBV2,TRBJ2-2,NA,CASSVLGNTGELFF,TGTGCCAGCAGTGTACTAGGGAACACCGGGGAGCTGTTTTTT
NA,TRBV5-8,TRBJ2-1,NA,CASSQGSRQNNEQFF,TGTGCCAGCAGCCAGGGGTCGAGGCAGAACAATGAGCAGTTCTTC
NA,TRBV30,TRBJ1-1,few,CAWSVGGIEAFF,TGTGCCTGGAGTGTAGGCGGTATTGAAGCTTTCTTT
TRBD1,TRBV19,TRBJ1-1,NA,CASSSRDRPRAFF,TGTGCCAGTAGTTCCAGGGACAGGCCGAGGGCTTTCTTT
NA,TRBV4-3,TRBJ1-3,NA,CASSQDPPTPDGLRNTIYF,TGCGCCAGCAGCCAAGACCCACCGACACCCGACGGACTGCGGAACACCATATATTTT
NA,TRBV7-8,TRBJ1-2,once,CASSLLSQGYGYTF,TGTGCCAGCAGCCTGTTATCACAGGGCTATGGCTACACCTTC
NA,TRBV10-1,TRBJ2-5,NA,CASSAFLQETQYF,TGCGCCAGCAGTGCCTTCCTACAAGAGACCCAGTACTTC
NA,TRBV29-1,TRBJ2-1,NA,CSAVGPGAGNEQFF,TGCAGCGCTGTCGGTCCCGGGGCGGGGAATGAGCAGTTCTTC
TRBD1,TRBV7-3,TRBJ2-1,NA,CASSAQGALDEQFF,TGTGCCAGCAGCGCGCAGGGGGCGTTGGATGAGCAGTTCTTC
NA,TRBV11-3,TRBJ1-1,NA,CASSMHGGSNTEAFF,TGTGCCAGCAGCATGCATGGGGGGAGCAACACTGAAGCTTTCTTT